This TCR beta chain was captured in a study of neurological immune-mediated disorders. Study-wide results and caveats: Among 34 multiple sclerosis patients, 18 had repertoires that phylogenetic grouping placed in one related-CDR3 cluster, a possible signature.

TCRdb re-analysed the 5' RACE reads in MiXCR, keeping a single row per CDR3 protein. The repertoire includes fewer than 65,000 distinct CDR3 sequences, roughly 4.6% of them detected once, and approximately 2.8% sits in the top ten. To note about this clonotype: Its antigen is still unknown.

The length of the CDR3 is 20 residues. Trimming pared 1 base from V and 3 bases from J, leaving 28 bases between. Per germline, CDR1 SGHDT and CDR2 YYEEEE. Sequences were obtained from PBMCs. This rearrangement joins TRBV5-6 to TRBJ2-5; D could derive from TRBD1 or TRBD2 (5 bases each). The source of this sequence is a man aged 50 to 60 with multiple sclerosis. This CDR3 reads CASSLWTWGLLRDVKETQYF. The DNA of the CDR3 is TGTGCCAGCAGCTTGTGGACATGGGGGTTGCTCAGAGACGTGAAAGAGACCCAGTACTTC. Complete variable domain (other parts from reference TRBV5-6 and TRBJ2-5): DAGVTQSPTHLIKTRGQQVTLRCSPKSGHDTVSWYQQALGQGPQFIFQYYEEEERQRGNFPDRFSGHQFPNYSSELNVNALLLGDSALYLCASSLWTWGLLRDVKETQYFGPGTRLLVL.